This T cell receptor beta chain is drawn from a study of shared clonotypes between healthy human individuals. TCRdb's copy holds only in-frame clones and misses some; the assay was immunoSEQ multiplex PCR. The top ten hold approximately 0.37% of the sample, which has about 2.4 million clones, approximately 93% seen once. A note on this clone: Its antigen is unidentified.

General study results and limits: Researchers found naive subsets generally carried larger estimated richness than memory subsets. Specimens sampled were limited to blood, with tissue repertoires likely differing.

This CDR3 has 14 amino acids. V dropped 4 bases and J dropped 4; count of bases not matched to a gene: 3. Germline V CDR1 and CDR2: SGHDT, YYEEEE. Each sample came from a Caucasian adult donor living in Nashville, Tennessee. The chain links TRBV5-6 to TRBJ2-7; 12 nucleotides align to TRBD1. The specimen sequenced was naive CD4+ T cells from PBMCs. Stated subset: CD45RA+ positively selected. The receptor was isolated from a man between 18 and 29 years old in good health. Some clones in this sample may be carry-over from other donors' samples. The CDR3 sequence: CASSGTGGQYEQYF. The CDR3 nucleotides are TGTGCCAGCAGCGGGACAGGGGGCCAGTACGAGCAGTACTTC.